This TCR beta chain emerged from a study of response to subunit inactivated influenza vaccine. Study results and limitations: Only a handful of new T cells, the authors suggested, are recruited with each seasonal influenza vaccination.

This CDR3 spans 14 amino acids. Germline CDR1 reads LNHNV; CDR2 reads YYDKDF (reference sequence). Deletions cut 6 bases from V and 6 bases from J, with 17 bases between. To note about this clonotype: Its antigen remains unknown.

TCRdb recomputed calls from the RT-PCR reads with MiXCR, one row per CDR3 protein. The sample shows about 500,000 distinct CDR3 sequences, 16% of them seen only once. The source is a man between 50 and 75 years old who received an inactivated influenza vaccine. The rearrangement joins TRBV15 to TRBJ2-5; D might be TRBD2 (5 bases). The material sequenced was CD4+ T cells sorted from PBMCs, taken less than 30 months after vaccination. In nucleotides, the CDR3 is TGTGCCACCAGAAATACTAGGGTGGAAAAGACCCAGTACTTC. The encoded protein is CATRNTRVEKTQYF.